This T cell receptor beta chain was documented in a study of TIL therapy for anti-PD-1-resistant metastatic lung cancer (dated by TCRdb to about 2021). With regard to the full study: Tumors were harvested prior to any PD-1/PD-L1 blockade, after which nivolumab was administered to patients, and lymphodepletion, expanded TIL infusion and IL-2 were given to patients who progressed. Most of the cohort had lung adenocarcinoma, a few tumors were EGFR-mutant and two were ALK-rearranged, and half of the patients were current or former smokers. Enrolled patients had a median age of around 58 years (range roughly 38-80) and a median tumor PD-L1 proportion score of under 7%. A median non-synonymous tumor mutation burden of roughly 1.4 mutations per megabase was determined across the cohort by whole-exome sequencing. T cell receptor beta sequencing of tumor and peripheral blood served to follow clonotypes across the tumor, the expanded TIL product, and serial blood samples. The full study reports these points: The cohort was highly selected, including more treatment-naive, never-smoker and oncogene-addicted patients than is typical, which limits generalizability. The baseline peripheral repertoire was partially replaced by infused TIL clonotypes, which then decayed over months, and no apparent association between persistence and response was found. The study protocol defined all tumor marker inferences as exploratory.

The immunoSEQ v3 hsTCRB kit was used to amplify TCR beta CDR3 regions from genomic DNA through bias-controlled multiplex PCR. TCR libraries were sequenced on an Illumina NextSeq 500 to 1.5 million to 2 million read pairs for survey level or roughly 5-6.5 million for deep level. The paper's data handling went like this. Clonality was reported by immunoSEQ Analyzer software, which also assigned V, D and J genes and filtered out non-productive sequences. Repertoires of infused TIL and blood were compared using productive Simpson clonality and the Morisita overlap index of productive TRB rearrangements. Absolute clonotype counts in blood were estimated by multiplying the lymphocyte count by the CD3+ fraction and by the productive frequency of the clone. The clones in this table, taken by TCRdb from immuneACCESS, are in-frame only. Not every clone is retained; where verified, under half of the shortfall comes from an unresolved V gene, and the cause of the rest is unknown. The V and J calls and the clone size are those of that table, but D and trimming were determined from the DNA. A total of approximately 20,000 clones appear in this sample, 78% of them only once. The ten largest make up roughly 7% of the sample.

The sample's time point label, in plain terms: pre-treatment sample, taken before nivolumab and TIL therapy. A phase I trial run at two centers enrolled adults with stage 4 NSCLC between 2017 and January 2020. Samples came from a single-arm, open-label phase I trial of tumor-infiltrating lymphocyte therapy with nivolumab in advanced non-small cell lung cancer. Blood mononuclear cells were isolated from EDTA tubes by Ficoll gradient and were snap-frozen as pellets, and DNA was extracted with a Qiagen mini-prep kit. The cysteine opens and the phenylalanine closes a CDR3 of 11 amino acids. Only CDR3 DNA is held: 33 bases, read in frame from base 1. V and J are trimmed by 10 bases and 7 bases, and the gene matches miss 5 bases of the junction. According to the germline V gene, CDR1 reads SNHLY and CDR2 reads FYNNEI. This clone turned up a few times. Its antigen is still unknown. Per-nucleotide qualities are absent, and no much larger clonotype sits a single base away.

The material was blood, obtained at baseline. This sequence originates from a person aged 25 to 79 with non-small cell lung cancer. The V gene is TRBV2 and the J gene is TRBJ2-7; 9 central bases correspond to TRBD1. CDR3 reads: CANLGQGEQYF. The nucleotides read TGTGCCAACCTGGGACAGGGTGAGCAGTACTTC.